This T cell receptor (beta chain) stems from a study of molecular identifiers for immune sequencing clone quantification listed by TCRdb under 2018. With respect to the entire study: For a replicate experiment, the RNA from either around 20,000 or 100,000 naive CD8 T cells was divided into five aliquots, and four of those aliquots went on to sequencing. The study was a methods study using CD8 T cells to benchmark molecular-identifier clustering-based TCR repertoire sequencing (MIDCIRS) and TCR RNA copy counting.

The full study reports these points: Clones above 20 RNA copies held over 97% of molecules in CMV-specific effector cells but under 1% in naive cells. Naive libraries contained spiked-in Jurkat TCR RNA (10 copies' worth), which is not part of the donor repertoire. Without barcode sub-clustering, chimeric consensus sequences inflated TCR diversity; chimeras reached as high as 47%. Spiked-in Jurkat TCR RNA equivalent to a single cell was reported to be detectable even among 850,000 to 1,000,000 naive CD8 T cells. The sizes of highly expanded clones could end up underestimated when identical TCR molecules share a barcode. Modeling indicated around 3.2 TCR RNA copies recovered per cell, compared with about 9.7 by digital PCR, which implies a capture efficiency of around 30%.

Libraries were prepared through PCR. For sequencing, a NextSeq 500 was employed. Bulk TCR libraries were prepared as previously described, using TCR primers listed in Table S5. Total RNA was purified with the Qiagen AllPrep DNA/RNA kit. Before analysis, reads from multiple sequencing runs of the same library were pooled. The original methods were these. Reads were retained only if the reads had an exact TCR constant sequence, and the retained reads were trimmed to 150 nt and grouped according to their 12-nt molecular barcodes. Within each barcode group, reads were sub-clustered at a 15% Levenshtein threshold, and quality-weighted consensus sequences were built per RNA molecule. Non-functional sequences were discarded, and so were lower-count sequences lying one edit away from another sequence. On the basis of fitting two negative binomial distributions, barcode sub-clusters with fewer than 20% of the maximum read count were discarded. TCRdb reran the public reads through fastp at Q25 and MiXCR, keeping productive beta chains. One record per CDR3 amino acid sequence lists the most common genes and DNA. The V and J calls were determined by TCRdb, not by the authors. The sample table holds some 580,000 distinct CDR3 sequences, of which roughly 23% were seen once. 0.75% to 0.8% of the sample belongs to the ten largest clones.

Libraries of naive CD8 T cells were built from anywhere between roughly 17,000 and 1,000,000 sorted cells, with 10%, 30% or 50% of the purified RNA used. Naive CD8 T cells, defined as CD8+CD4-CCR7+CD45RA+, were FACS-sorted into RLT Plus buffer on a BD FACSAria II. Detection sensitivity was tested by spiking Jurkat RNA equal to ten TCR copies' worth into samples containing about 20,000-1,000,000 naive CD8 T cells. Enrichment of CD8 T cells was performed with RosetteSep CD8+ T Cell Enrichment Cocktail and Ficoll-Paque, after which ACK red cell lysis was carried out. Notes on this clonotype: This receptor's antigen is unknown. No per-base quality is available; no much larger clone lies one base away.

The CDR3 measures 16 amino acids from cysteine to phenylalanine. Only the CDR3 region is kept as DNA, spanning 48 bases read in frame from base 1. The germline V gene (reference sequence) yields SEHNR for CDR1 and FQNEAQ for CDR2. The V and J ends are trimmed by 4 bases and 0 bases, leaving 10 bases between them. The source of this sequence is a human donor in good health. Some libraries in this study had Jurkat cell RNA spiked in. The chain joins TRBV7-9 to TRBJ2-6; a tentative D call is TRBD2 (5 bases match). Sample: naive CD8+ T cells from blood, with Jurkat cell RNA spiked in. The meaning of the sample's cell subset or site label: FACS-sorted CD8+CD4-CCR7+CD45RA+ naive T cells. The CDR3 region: CASSSSIVSGANVLTF. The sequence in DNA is TGTGCCAGCAGCTCTAGCATCGTCTCTGGGGCCAACGTCCTGACTTTC.